The 3 T cell receptor beta chains listed next were all sequenced from one sample in a study of B cell selection in AIRE deficiency. The table came from immunoSEQ multiplex PCR; TCRdb's copy has only in-frame clones and leaves some out. The sample lists 20,000 to 25,000 clones, less than 97% seen once, with around 0.22% in the top ten. Sorting defined conventional CD4 T cells as CD4+CD127+. The sequenced sample consisted of CD4+CD127+ conventional T cells sorted from PBMCs. The receptors here all came from a human donor in good health.

The J gene is TRBJ1-5, the V gene TRBV7-3; maybe TRBD1 (5 bases). Germline CDR1 SGHTA, CDR2 FQGTGA. V lost 5 bases to trimming and J lost 1 base, with 12 bases between them. The CDR3 contains 15 residues. The CDR3 DNA reads as TGTGCCAGCAGCACCCCTGGGGCCAGCAATCAGCCCCAGCATTTT. Translated: CASSTPGASNQPQHF. Looking up the rest from reference TRBV7-3 and TRBJ1-5 gives the full variable domain: GAGVSQTPSNKVTEKGKYVELRCDPISGHTALYWYRQSLGQGPEFLIYFQGTGAADDSGLPNDRFFAVRPEGSVSTLKIQRTERGDSAVYLCASSTPGASNQPQHFGDGTRLSIL.

J is TRBJ1-2 and V is TRBV7-9; D remains unclear. The V gene's germline CDR1 is SEHNR and CDR2 FQNEAQ (reference sequence). The ends were cut back, 0 bases at V and 4 bases at J, with 9 bases in the middle. The CDR3 totals 14 residues. CDR3 sequence reads: CASSLADAGYGYTF. DNA of the CDR3: TGTGCCAGCAGCTTAGCGGACGCAGGCTATGGCTACACCTTC.

This rearrangement joins TRBV18 to TRBJ2-7, with TRBD2 matching 10 bases. The CDR3 covers 15 residues. Trimming took 4 bases from V and 1 from J; bases not matched to a gene: 4. Germline assignment: CDR1 KGHSH and CDR2 LQKENI. The CDR3 spells CASSRLAGASYEQYF. DNA for the CDR3: TGTGCCAGCTCACGGCTAGCGGGGGCATCCTACGAGCAGTACTTC.